This entry is about one T cell receptor (beta chain). DNA input for the unsorted PBMC replicate PCRs was 250 to 350 ng, about 30,000 T cell genomes. The protocol was immunoSEQ multiplex PCR, while the TCRdb copy is restricted to in-frame clones and leaves out a portion. The sample contains about 460,000 clones, 75% to 80% of which appear only once. This entry is derived from a study of shared clonotypes between healthy human individuals. The V gene lost 2 bases and the J gene lost 5 bases, with 16 bases spanning the gap. Per the germline V gene, CDR1 is SGDLS and CDR2 is YYNGEE. The CDR3 runs 15 residues.

The V call is TRBV9, the J call TRBJ2-5; a weak D match, TRBD2 (6 bases). The sequence came from a woman aged 40 to 50 in good health. Some clones in this sample may be carry-over from other donors' samples. Sequences were obtained from PBMCs. CDR3 nucleotide sequence: TGTGCCAGCAGCGTCCAGGGTAGCGGTGAGGAGACCCAGTACTTC. Residues: CASSVQGSGEETQYF.